The T cell receptor beta chain described here comes from a study of shared T cell receptors in the human thymus (dated by TCRdb to the early 2020s). Study-level background: The study examined how the human thymus generates shared, self-reactive T-cell receptor alpha chains.

V and J are truncated by 1 base and 6 bases respectively, leaving an intervening sequence of 10 bases. From cysteine to phenylalanine, the CDR3 is 13 amino acids long. Here the CDR3 DNA is all that survives: 39 bases in frame from base 1. For CDR1 and CDR2, the germline V gene lists LGHNA and YSLEER. Receptors were amplified or captured by the immunoSEQ multiplex PCR assay. TCRdb obtained this table from immuneACCESS and retained in-frame rearrangements with V and J assigned. These tables miss some clones; where compared with another copy, unresolved V genes account for less than half of the shortfall, and the remainder is unexplained. This sample comprises under 850,000 clones, approximately 87% of them detected only once. The ten largest clonotypes hold 0.008% to 0.011% of the sample. A note on this clone: Its specific antigen is unknown. No base quality information exists; no much larger clone differs at one position.

The data also belong to a second study, concerning human thymus T cells. Looking at the second paper: Immunologically healthy infants undergoing open corrective cardiac surgery for congenital heart defects in Finland were used as donors. Thymus tissue was collected as surgical resects that were removed during corrective cardiac surgery. Usage of V and J gene segments appeared to be biased in both the thymic and the peripheral blood repertoires. Highly overlapping thymic TCR repertoires among unrelated individuals were reported in the related research. The study characterized TCR alpha and beta repertoires from roughly eight infant thymus samples and a few related peripheral blood samples. Donor ages ranging from about 6 to 250 days were recorded, and over 5 male and a couple of female infants were included in the cohort. Thymocytes were freed from the tissue by mechanical means and kept at -70 degrees C as pellets of roughly 9-30 million cells. Genomic DNA was extracted from frozen cell pellets with a QIAsymphony instrument. The immunoSEQ multiplex PCR assay was used to amplify the TCRB and TCRAD loci from a standardized quantity of quality-controlled genomic DNA. Amplicons spanned the V(D)J region at a length sufficient to cover the CDR3 and identify V and J genes. The commercial immunoSEQ service was used to sequence amplicons on an Illumina platform. Primer bias and sequencing errors were corrected as previously described, and TCRAD and TCRB were defined on the basis of the IMGT database. Analysis of the repertoires was done with immunoSEQ Analyzer 3.0 and VDJTools and included basic statistics, V/J segment usage, diversity estimates, rarefaction and pairwise overlap. Chao1, ChaoE, Efron-Thisted, Shannon and inverse Simpson indices were used to estimate diversity, which was also estimated on datasets down-sampled to the smallest sample. For repertoire overlap, CDR3 nucleotide sequence, V gene and J gene had to match strictly, and clustering was done by Jaccard-based multidimensional scaling. On average, approximately 860,000 unique TCRB clonotypes were obtained from thymus samples, compared with 75,000 to 90,000 from blood samples.

Sequenced material: thymocytes. This chain is built from TRBV4-3 and TRBJ2-7, with the identity of the D gene unclear. The clonotype was recovered from a boy under two years old with a congenital heart defect. Donor details come from another sample of the same person, matched by shared clones. The base sequence is TGCGCCAGCAGCCAAGGTCGGCGGCGCGAGCAGTACTTC. Its protein product is CASSQGRRREQYF.